Presented here are 7 T cell receptor beta chains from one specimen sequenced in a study of T-cell memory formation after mild COVID-19. TCRdb processed the 5' RACE reads anew with MiXCR; each CDR3 protein has one entry. The sample carries some 300,000 distinct CDR3 sequences, 20% to 25% recorded once. Sequenced sample: PBMCs or a T cell subset sorted from them (not recorded which). The receptors shown here come from a man aged 18 to 29 who had mild COVID-19 (a few samples of this study predate the infection). Cell type and time point are not known.

The chain combines TRBV29-1 with TRBJ2-7; possibly TRBD1 for D (6 bases). CDR1 and CDR2 from the germline V gene are SQVTM and ANQGSEA. The CDR3 covers 11 residues. V was shortened by 7 bases and J by 7 bases, with 14 bases between the two germline ends. The CDR3 region is CSASTGWEQYF. The CDR3 nucleotides read TGCAGCGCTTCCACAGGGTGGGAGCAGTACTTC.

This clonotype was detected only a few times. V is TRBV7-3 and J is TRBJ2-5; 13 nucleotides match TRBD2. The CDR3 is 15 amino acids. CDR1 SGHTA and CDR2 FQGTGA come from the germline V gene. V lost 8 bases, J lost 5 bases, and 8 bases stayed unmatched. The CDR3 spells CASSLAGGLRETQYF. The CDR3 nucleotides read TGTGCCAGCTCACTAGCGGGGGGGCTTCGGGAGACCCAGTACTTC.

This clonotype was seen a few times. This chain joins TRBV5-1 and TRBJ2-7; 10 bases match TRBD1. Germline loops: CDR1 SGHRS, CDR2 YFSETQ. V gave up 4 bases and J gave up 6 bases; unmatched junction bases: 7. The CDR3 has 14 residues. The CDR3 DNA follows: TGCGCCAGCAGCCTGACAGGGGGCAGTCCCGAGCAGTACTTC. This sequence encodes CASSLTGGSPEQYF.

This chain joins TRBV27 and TRBJ2-3; TRBD1 might be the D (5 bases). The V end lost 3 bases, the J end lost 6 bases, and 13 bases lay between the germline ends. The CDR3 is made up of 14 amino acids. CDR1 and CDR2 (germline): MNHEY, SMNVEV (reference sequence). As DNA, the CDR3 is TGTGCCAGCAGTTTGCTTGGGGCCCGGGATACGCAGTATTTT. Translated: CASSLLGARDTQYF.

This clonotype was seen a few times. This chain connects TRBV27 to TRBJ2-7, with TRBD1 as a possible D gene (7 bases). V was trimmed by 5 bases and J by 5 bases, leaving 19 bases between them. The CDR3 runs 15 residues. Germline V lookup: CDR1 MNHEY, CDR2 SMNVEV (reference sequence). This chain's CDR3 is CASSILQGGIHEQYF. The CDR3, as DNA: TGTGCCAGCAGTATCCTTCAGGGGGGCATCCACGAGCAGTACTTC.

This clonotype has only a few counts. The rearrangement uses TRBV20-1 and TRBJ2-3, with 8 bases identical to TRBD2. Germline lookup yields CDR1 DFQATT and CDR2 SNEGSKA (reference sequence). The junction had 6 bases not matched to a gene; V was cut back by 1 base and J by 3 bases. The CDR3 extends over 15 amino acids. CDR3 bases: TGCAGTGCTAGAGCGAGTAGCGGGGTGACAGATACGCAGTATTTT. It codes for CSARASSGVTDTQYF.

The J gene is TRBJ1-6, the V gene TRBV18; a weak D match, TRBD1 (5 bases). V lost 0 bases to trimming and J lost 2 bases, with 14 bases between them. From germline, CDR1 is KGHSH and CDR2 LQKENI. The CDR3 totals 18 residues. This CDR3 is CASSPPLSPDTYNSPLHF. The CDR3 DNA reads as TGTGCCAGCTCACCACCGCTATCCCCGGACACCTATAATTCACCCCTCCACTTT.